The 32 T cell receptor beta chains below all came from one sample that was sequenced in a study of T cell responses to AZD1222 COVID-19 vaccine. Measured with immunoSEQ multiplex PCR; TCRdb has only the in-frame clones, and not every one. The data contain around 120,000 clones, nearly 90% of them singletons. The sequences come from peripheral blood, collected on day 0 of AZD1222 vaccination. The receptors come from an adult in good health.

The chain uses TRBV7-9 and TRBJ1-1; D perhaps matches TRBD1 (5 bases). The CDR3 contains 14 residues. The V end lost 4 bases, the J end lost 1 base, and 10 bases lay between the germline ends. Germline assignment: CDR1 SEHNR and CDR2 FQNEAQ (reference sequence). This chain's CDR3 is CASSSGQGNTEAFF. CDR3 coding DNA: TGTGCCAGCAGCTCAGGGCAGGGGAACACTGAAGCTTTCTTT.

The chain uses TRBV27 and TRBJ2-6; a weak D match, TRBD1 (5 bases). Germline CDR1 is MNHEY and CDR2 is SMNVEV (reference sequence). CDR3 size: 14 residues. Deletions cut 5 bases from V and 4 bases from J, with 9 bases between. CDR3 in amino acids: CASSNRQGANVLTF. Written as DNA, the CDR3 is TGTGCCAGCAGTAACCGACAGGGGGCCAACGTCCTGACTTTC.

The genes are TRBV5-5 and TRBJ1-5; 9 nucleotides align to TRBD1. Trimming cost V 4 bases and J 6 bases; bases outside gene matches: 11. This CDR3 has 16 amino acids. Germline values: CDR1 SGHKS, CDR2 YYEKEE (reference sequence). For the CDR3, the DNA is TGTGCCAGCAGCCCACAAGGGACAGGGTTGTTTCAGCCCCAGCATTTT. This codes for CASSPQGTGLFQPQHF.

This chain links TRBV6-5 with TRBJ1-5; perhaps TRBD1 as D (6 bases). CDR3 length equals 15 residues. The germline gives CDR1 MNHEY, CDR2 SVGAGI. With 8 bases removed from V and 9 bases from J, the gap between germline ends came to 23 bases. The CDR3 region is CASALDSNQWRPQHF. In DNA form, the CDR3 reads TGTGCCAGCGCTCTGGACAGTAATCAGTGGAGGCCCCAGCATTTT.

This clone was recorded only once. This chain connects TRBV24-1 to TRBJ1-4, with D possibly being TRBD1 (6 bases). Trimming took off 0 bases at V and 2 bases at J, with 27 bases between the two ends. The CDR3 extends over 22 amino acids. Germline V gene sequence: CDR1 KGHDR, CDR2 SFDVKD. The CDR3 reads CATSDLQAEAGVRPATNEKLFF. The CDR3 nucleotides are TGTGCCACCAGTGATTTGCAAGCCGAAGCAGGGGTCCGCCCCGCGACTAATGAAAAACTGTTTTTT.

The J gene is TRBJ2-7, the V gene TRBV21-1; whether TRBD1, the table's D call, matches the DNA was not checked. TRBV21-1 is a pseudogene. The CDR3 loop spans 13 amino acids. CDR3 nucleotide sequence: TGTGCCAGCAGCTGGACAGGGGGGTACGAGCAGTACTTC. It translates to CASSWTGGYEQYF.

This chain uses TRBV29-1 with TRBJ1-4; 7 positions agree with TRBD1. Germline CDR1 and CDR2: SQVTM and ANQGSEA. This CDR3 comprises 15 residues. The trim removed 6 bases at V and 3 bases at J, leaving 10 bases unmatched. The CDR3 loop is CSVILDRESNEKLFF. Written as DNA, the CDR3 is TGCAGCGTGATACTCGACAGGGAATCTAATGAAAAACTGTTTTTT.

DNA for the CDR3: TGTGCCAGCAGTAACGGACATACTGAAGCTTTCTTT. This translates into CASSNGHTEAFF. The rearrangement joins TRBV6-5 to TRBJ1-1; weak D call: TRBD1 (5 bases). CDR1 MNHEY and CDR2 SVGAGI come from the germline V gene. The V and J ends lost 5 bases and 5 bases respectively, with 9 bases between them. The CDR3 spans 12 residues.

The V and J genes are TRBV5-1 and TRBJ1-3; the D is unclear. The CDR3 runs 16 residues. Trimming pared 4 bases from V and 0 bases from J, leaving 14 bases between. Germline V gene lookup returns CDR1 SGHRS and CDR2 YFSETQ. This CDR3 is CASSPVDPSSGNTIYF. CDR3 sequence (DNA): TGCGCCAGCAGCCCGGTCGACCCTAGCTCTGGAAACACCATATATTTT.

The chain combines TRBV28 with TRBJ2-2; tentative D call: TRBD1 (6 bases). V lost 3 bases to trimming and J lost 0 bases, with 11 bases between them. There are 16 residues in the CDR3. CDR1 MDHEN and CDR2 SYDVKM come from the germline V gene. In DNA form, the CDR3 reads TGTGCCAGCAGTTTCCCCGGGACATCGAACACCGGGGAGCTGTTTTTT. This codes for CASSFPGTSNTGELFF.

The gene calls are TRBV7-2 and TRBJ2-6; weak D call: TRBD2 (6 bases). The CDR3 runs 15 residues. Trimming pared 1 base from V and 2 bases from J, leaving 6 bases between. CDR1 SGHTA and CDR2 FQGNSA come from the germline V gene. The CDR3 DNA follows: TGTGCCAGCAGCTTAGGCGGGGCTGGGGCCAACGTCCTGACTTTC. Its translation: CASSLGGAGANVLTF.

This clone has a single count. The CDR3 loop reads CASTPSHSGNTIYF. Here the CDR3 DNA reads TGTGCCAGCACTCCGAGCCACTCTGGAAACACCATATATTTT. V is TRBV6-5 and J is TRBJ1-3; D gene unclear. Germline assignment: CDR1 MNHEY and CDR2 SVGAGI. The CDR3 has 14 residues. The V gene lost 7 bases and the J gene lost 0 bases, with 10 bases spanning the gap.

The chain is built from TRBV19 and TRBJ1-4, with D perhaps TRBD1 (5 bases). From germline, CDR1 is LNHDA and CDR2 SQIVND (reference sequence). The CDR3 length is 14 residues. The V and J ends lost 4 bases and 7 bases respectively, with 13 bases between them. The CDR3 is CASSSRDLGEKLFF. The DNA for the CDR3 is TGTGCCAGTAGTAGCCGGGACCTGGGTGAAAAACTGTTTTTT.

The rearrangement joins TRBV11-3 to TRBJ2-5; 9 nucleotides align to TRBD2. The germline V gene has CDR1 SGHNT and CDR2 YENEEA. The CDR3 runs 15 residues. Trimming took 5 bases from V and 5 from J; bases not matched to a gene: 9. CDR3 DNA sequence: TGTGCCAGCAGCAATAGCGGGGGTAGCCGGGAGACCCAGTACTTC. Protein product: CASSNSGGSRETQYF.

The rearrangement uses TRBV5-4 and TRBJ2-7; 7 bases match TRBD1. The CDR3 length is 14 residues. From germline, CDR1 is SGHNT and CDR2 YYREEE (reference sequence). The J segment lost 7 bases and the V segment lost 4 bases, leaving 11 bases of the junction unmatched. In DNA, the CDR3 is TGTGCCAGCAGCAGCCCGGGACAGTACTCAGAGCAGTACTTC. Protein: CASSSPGQYSEQYF.

The count of this clone is one. The chain joins TRBV5-1 to TRBJ2-5; 7 bases are a match to TRBD1. Germline V lookup: CDR1 SGHRS, CDR2 YFSETQ. This CDR3 has 15 amino acids. J lost 2 bases, V lost 3 bases, and 7 bases had no gene match. CDR3 in DNA: TGCGCCAGCAGCTCCGACGGACAGGTTCAAGAGACCCAGTACTTC. Its translation is CASSSDGQVQETQYF. Combining the CDR3 with reference TRBV5-1 and TRBJ2-5 gives the whole variable domain KAGVTQTPRYLIKTRGQQVTLSCSPISGHRSVSWYQQTPGQGLQFLFEYFSETQRNKGNFPGRFSGRQFSNSRSEMNVSTLELGDSALYLCASSSDGQVQETQYFGPGTRLLVL.

The chain is built from TRBV28 and TRBJ2-3; 10 bases agree with TRBD1. This CDR3 is 15 amino acids long. Germline V lookup: CDR1 MDHEN, CDR2 SYDVKM. The ends lost 3 bases at V and 3 bases at J; junction bases unmatched: 3. In DNA, the CDR3 is TGTGCCAGCAGTTTTGGGACAGGGGATACAGATACGCAGTATTTT. Its translation is CASSFGTGDTDTQYF.

The CDR3, as DNA: TGCGCCAGCAACGAGGTGCACTCCTACAATGAGCAGTTCTTC. Its translation is CASNEVHSYNEQFF. This chain links TRBV10-2 with TRBJ2-1; no clear D gene. Germline-derived CDR1 and CDR2 are WSHSY and SAAADI. Trimming cost V 7 bases and J 0 bases, with 10 bases left between them. This CDR3 has 14 amino acids.

The sample holds one count of this clone. The rearrangement uses TRBV20-1 and TRBJ1-2; D is uncertain. The ends were cut back, 4 bases at V and 5 bases at J, with 5 bases in the middle. CDR3 length: 10 residues. Germline V CDR1 and CDR2: DFQATT, SNEGSKA (reference sequence). The CDR3 coding sequence is TGCAGTGCTACTGGATATGGCTACACCTTC. As protein: CSATGYGYTF.

The chain is built from TRBV29-1 and TRBJ1-1; D gene ambiguous. CDR3 length: 13 residues. Trimming shortened V by 3 bases and J by 1 base, and 9 bases separated the two germline ends. Per germline, CDR1 SQVTM and CDR2 ANQGSEA. The CDR3 coding sequence is TGCAGCGTTGAGGGAACAGAGAACACTGAAGCTTTCTTT. It specifies CSVEGTENTEAFF.

The rearrangement links TRBV5-1 to TRBJ1-2; unclear D gene. Trimming took 6 bases from V and 6 from J, leaving 9 bases between them. Germline V gene lookup returns CDR1 SGHRS and CDR2 YFSETQ. This CDR3 is 11 amino acids long. Here the CDR3 reads CASNTEDGYTF. As DNA, the CDR3 is TGCGCCAGCAATACAGAAGATGGCTACACCTTC.

V is TRBV6-4 and J is TRBJ1-2; 7 bases fit TRBD1. After removal of 6 bases from V and 4 bases from J, the junction contained 8 bases not matched to a gene. The CDR3 loop spans 14 amino acids. Germline CDR1 is MRHNA and CDR2 is SNTAGT. DNA for the CDR3: TGTGCCAGCAGCGGGACAGCCGGGAGCTATGGCTACACCTTC. The encoded protein is CASSGTAGSYGYTF.

The V call is TRBV7-9, the J call TRBJ1-1, with a possible D match to TRBD1 (5 bases). From germline, CDR1 is SEHNR and CDR2 FQNEAQ (reference sequence). Trimming removed 0 bases from V and 3 bases from J, with 5 bases in between. The CDR3 consists of 13 residues. This chain's CDR3 is CASSLAGDTEAFF. The CDR3 nucleotides are TGTGCCAGCAGCTTAGCAGGGGACACTGAAGCTTTCTTT.

The chain links TRBV7-2 to TRBJ1-5; D not certain. V was trimmed by 5 bases and J by 3 bases, leaving 17 bases between them. The CDR3 covers 16 residues. The germline gives CDR1 SGHTA, CDR2 FQGNSA. The CDR3 region has the DNA TGTGCCAGCAGCCTGTCGGGAAGCGGGCACAATCAGCCCCAGCATTTT. It codes for CASSLSGSGHNQPQHF. Filled out from reference TRBV7-2 and TRBJ1-5, the complete variable domain reads GAGVSQSPSNKVTEKGKDVELRCDPISGHTALYWYRQSLGQGLEFLIYFQGNSAPDKSGLPSDRFSAERTGGSVSTLTIQRTQQEDSAVYLCASSLSGSGHNQPQHFGDGTRLSIL.

The chain links TRBV28 to TRBJ1-5; 9 nucleotides agree with TRBD1. The V and J ends lost 5 bases and 4 bases, in that order; junction bases with no gene match: 18. Germline CDR1 is MDHEN and CDR2 is SYDVKM. The CDR3 length is 19 residues. The CDR3 here is CASSTDRGSLGSINQPQHF. In DNA form, the CDR3 reads TGTGCCAGCAGTACTGACAGGGGGAGTTTGGGCTCGATTAATCAGCCCCAGCATTTT.

The table lists this clone with a few counts. This chain links TRBV7-2 with TRBJ1-5; TRBD1 is a possible D gene (6 bases). The CDR3 sequence is 14 residues long. Trimming left V 5 bases short and J 3 bases short, with 11 bases between. The germline V gene encodes CDR1 SGHTA and CDR2 FQGNSA. The chain's CDR3 is CASSLKGVNQPQHF. Written as DNA, the CDR3 is TGTGCCAGCAGCCTCAAGGGGGTCAATCAGCCCCAGCATTTT. The full variable domain, rest sourced from reference TRBV7-2 and TRBJ1-5, is GAGVSQSPSNKVTEKGKDVELRCDPISGHTALYWYRQSLGQGLEFLIYFQGNSAPDKSGLPSDRFSAERTGGSVSTLTIQRTQQEDSAVYLCASSLKGVNQPQHFGDGTRLSIL.

The rearrangement uses TRBV18 and TRBJ2-5; TRBD2 is a possible D gene (6 bases). The CDR3 is 14 residues long. Between the trimmed V and J ends, which lost 5 bases and 4 bases, there was a span of 14 bases. CDR1 is KGHSH, CDR2 LQKENI, per germline. CDR3 sequence reads: CASSAGGARETQYF. The DNA for the CDR3 is TGTGCCAGCTCAGCAGGAGGGGCCAGAGAGACCCAGTACTTC.

V is TRBV6-6 and J is TRBJ1-5, with D uncertain. V was trimmed by 2 bases and J by 2 bases, leaving 7 bases between them. CDR3 length equals 14 residues. In germline, CDR1 is MNHNY, CDR2 SVGAGI (reference sequence). The CDR3 sequence is CASSYGGGNQPQHF. The CDR3 coding sequence is TGTGCCAGCAGTTACGGTGGGGGCAATCAGCCCCAGCATTTT.

This chain joins TRBV9 and TRBJ1-2, with a weak D call TRBD1 (5 bases). The CDR3 contains 15 residues. The V end lost 2 bases, the J end lost 4 bases, and 15 bases lay between the germline ends. Germline V gene lookup returns CDR1 SGDLS and CDR2 YYNGEE. CDR3 sequence reads: CASSVAGGGTYGYTF. CDR3 bases: TGTGCCAGCAGCGTCGCCGGGGGAGGTACCTATGGCTACACCTTC.

The rearrangement joins TRBV10-3 to TRBJ1-1; D might be TRBD1 (6 bases). V lost 0 bases and J lost 2, with 10 bases in between. Germline V gives CDR1 ENHRY, CDR2 SYGVKD. This CDR3 has 15 residues. CDR3 protein: CAISESRDTNTEAFF. The CDR3 nucleotides are TGTGCCATCAGTGAGTCGCGGGACACAAACACTGAAGCTTTCTTT.

The genes are TRBV28 and TRBJ1-6; a possible D gene is TRBD1 (5 bases). Trimming took 10 bases from V and 9 from J, leaving 13 bases between them. The V gene's germline CDR1 is MDHEN and CDR2 SYDVKM. The CDR3 totals 12 residues. The CDR3 sequence: CATYDRISPLHF. DNA of the CDR3: TGTGCCACCTATGACAGAATTTCACCCCTCCACTTT.

This clone came up once. The chain joins TRBV9 to TRBJ2-4; D may be TRBD1 or TRBD2 (7 bases each). The length of the CDR3 is 14 residues. The germline V and J ends were trimmed by 4 bases and 8 bases, with 16 bases remaining between them. Germline CDR1 SGDLS, CDR2 YYNGEE. As DNA, the CDR3 is TGTGCCAGCAGCCCATCGACAGGGAGGGACATTCAGTACTTC. Protein: CASSPSTGRDIQYF.